What follows are 26 T cell receptor beta chains derived from one specimen sequenced in a study of blood T cell repertoires in COVID-19. Using immunoSEQ multiplex PCR, the repertoire was profiled, and TCRdb retains in-frame clones only, with some absent. In the table there are 150,000 or so clones, around 80% of which are singletons. The sequenced material came from peripheral blood. The receptors originated from a human donor with acute or convalescent COVID-19. The donor label of this sample is uncertain.

The CDR3 DNA reads TGTGCCTGGAGTCGGGAATCGGTAGATACGCAGTATTTT. This sequence encodes CAWSRESVDTQYF. The V and J genes are TRBV30 and TRBJ2-3, with a weak D call TRBD2 (5 bases). The CDR3 covers 13 residues. V lost 2 bases to trimming and J lost 5 bases, with 11 bases between them. Per germline, CDR1 GTSNPN and CDR2 SVGIG (reference sequence).

This chain uses TRBV19 with TRBJ1-2; 9 bases align to TRBD1. Unmatched junction bases numbered 10, after V lost 6 bases and J lost 8 bases. CDR3 size: 14 residues. Germline CDR1 LNHDA, CDR2 SQIVND (reference sequence). The CDR3 DNA reads as TGTGCCAGTAGACCGGGACAGGGAGGTTGGGGCTACACCTTC. Translation: CASRPGQGGWGYTF.

The chain is built from TRBV2 and TRBJ1-2; no clear D gene. The germline V gene encodes CDR1 SNHLY and CDR2 FYNNEI. V lost 7 bases and J 4 bases, leaving 10 bases between the germline ends. CDR3 length equals 12 residues. The CDR3 coding sequence is TGTGCCAGCACTCAGCGAACCTATGGCTACACCTTC. Translated: CASTQRTYGYTF. Looking up the rest from reference TRBV2 and TRBJ1-2 gives the full variable domain: EPEVTQTPSHQVTQMGQEVILRCVPISNHLYFYWYRQILGQKVEFLVSFYNNEISEKSEIFDDQFSVERPDGSNFTLKIRSTKLEDSAMYFCASTQRTYGYTFGSGTRLTVV.

The rearrangement uses TRBV4-2 and TRBJ2-5; 7 nucleotides agree with TRBD2. The CDR3 covers 15 residues. Unmatched junction bases numbered 7, after V lost 3 bases and J lost 3 bases. CDR1 is LGHNA, CDR2 YNFKEQ, per germline. The CDR3 DNA reads TGTGCCAGCAGCCAGGGTCTGGCGGGGGAAGAGACCCAGTACTTC. Its translation is CASSQGLAGEETQYF.

This sequence joins TRBV19 and TRBJ2-1; 8 bases fit TRBD2. CDR3 length equals 16 residues. Losses at the gene ends were 5 bases for V and 5 bases for J; bases not matched to a gene: 11. Germline V lookup: CDR1 LNHDA, CDR2 SQIVND (reference sequence). DNA of the CDR3: TGTGCCAGTAGTTCTGATCCCCGGGGGGGACACAATGAGCAGTTCTTC. Protein product: CASSSDPRGGHNEQFF.

V gene TRBV7-9 combines with J gene TRBJ1-2; no reliable D call. There are 13 residues in the CDR3. Germline V gene data show CDR1 as SEHNR and CDR2 as FQNEAQ (reference sequence). Trimming took off 5 bases at V and 7 bases at J, with 14 bases between the two ends. The CDR3 is CASSPRLGGGYTF. The CDR3 DNA follows: TGTGCCAGCAGCCCGCGATTAGGCGGTGGCTACACCTTC. Full variable domain (rest looked up from reference TRBV7-9 and TRBJ1-2): DTGVSQNPRHKITKRGQNVTFRCDPISEHNRLYWYRQTLGQGPEFLTYFQNEAQLEKSRLLSDRFSAERPKGSFSTLEIQRTEQGDSAMYLCASSPRLGGGYTFGSGTRLTVV.

The chain recombines TRBV5-4 with TRBJ1-1; D gene unclear. This CDR3 region has 15 residues. Trimming shortened V by 0 bases and J by 1 base, and 10 bases separated the two germline ends. Germline V gene sequence: CDR1 SGHNT, CDR2 YYREEE (reference sequence). The CDR3 is CASSLGFQSNTEAFF. CDR3 sequence (DNA): TGTGCCAGCAGCTTGGGGTTTCAGTCGAACACTGAAGCTTTCTTT.

V usage is TRBV3-1 (or the pseudogene TRBV3-2) and J usage is TRBJ1-2; D is ambiguous. CDR3 length: 16 amino acids. Trimming shortened V by 3 bases and J by 5 bases, and 19 bases separated the two germline ends. The germline CDR1 and CDR2 sequences are LGHDT and YNNKEL (reference sequence). The CDR3 coding sequence is TGTGCCAGCAGCCATAGGATACGGGAGGTGGGGTATGGCTACACCTTC. The encoded protein is CASSHRIREVGYGYTF.

This rearrangement joins TRBV2 to TRBJ1-2; TRBD1 matches 7 bases. The V segment lost 0 bases and the J segment 4 bases; nucleotides outside the gene matches: 5. The germline gives CDR1 SNHLY, CDR2 FYNNEI. This CDR3 is 15 amino acids long. The CDR3 spells CASSEATGFSYGYTF. Here the CDR3 DNA reads TGTGCCAGCAGTGAAGCGACAGGGTTTAGCTATGGCTACACCTTC.

The V and J genes are TRBV5-4 and TRBJ1-1; D is unclear. Trimming left V 4 bases short and J 5 bases short, with 9 bases between. CDR1 is SGHNT and CDR2 is YYREEE in the germline V gene (reference sequence). This CDR3 spans 12 amino acids. CDR3 nucleotide sequence: TGTGCCAGCAGCCTCGGGGTTACTGAAGCTTTCTTT. Amino acids: CASSLGVTEAFF. Full variable domain (rest looked up from reference TRBV5-4 and TRBJ1-1): ETGVTQSPTHLIKTRGQQVTLRCSSQSGHNTVSWYQQALGQGPQFIFQYYREEENGRGNFPPRFSGLQFPNYSSELNVNALELDDSALYLCASSLGVTEAFFGQGTRLTVV.

The J gene is TRBJ2-5, the V gene TRBV7-2; no clear D gene. The germline V gene has CDR1 SGHTA and CDR2 FQGNSA. This CDR3 has 17 residues. The V gene lost 1 base and the J gene lost 5 bases, with 20 bases spanning the gap. The DNA for the CDR3 is TGTGCCAGCAGCTTAGATGGGTATTCAGCGAGGAAGGAGACCCAGTACTTC. It codes for CASSLDGYSARKETQYF.

CDR3 nucleotides: TGTGCCAGCAGTCCGGGGATTTACAATGAGCAGTTCTTC. It codes for CASSPGIYNEQFF. This sequence joins TRBV6-6 and TRBJ2-1; possible D gene TRBD2, 5 bases. The V and J ends lost 5 bases and 4 bases respectively, with 9 bases between them. CDR1 MNHNY and CDR2 SVGAGI come from the germline V gene (reference sequence). The CDR3 covers 13 residues.

The genes are TRBV21-1 and TRBJ1-5; TRBD1, the D gene given by the table, was not confirmed from the DNA. TRBV21-1 is reported as a pseudogene. There are 14 residues in the CDR3. CDR3 sequence reads: CASSSRQGNQPQHF. DNA for the CDR3: TGTGCCAGCAGCAGCCGACAGGGCAATCAGCCCCAGCATTTT.

The chain links TRBV5-1 to TRBJ1-2; perhaps TRBD1 as D (5 bases). Germline V lookup: CDR1 SGHRS, CDR2 YFSETQ. This CDR3 contains 17 residues. V shed 4 bases and J shed 4 bases, with 23 bases lying between them. CDR3 sequence (DNA): TGCGCCAGCAGCCCCGCCCCTCCTTCGACAGATGGCTATGGCTACACCTTC. It codes for CASSPAPPSTDGYGYTF.

The chain links TRBV2 to TRBJ1-2; no firm D call. The CDR3 loop spans 16 amino acids. V lost 4 bases and J 3 bases, leaving 18 bases between the germline ends. The V gene's germline CDR1 is SNHLY and CDR2 FYNNEI. The DNA of the CDR3 is TGTGCCAGCAGTGGGGAGCCGGGGATGCCATACTATGGCTACACCTTC. It translates to CASSGEPGMPYYGYTF.

The rearrangement uses TRBV7-9 and TRBJ1-6; 7 bases are a match to TRBD1. The trim removed 5 bases at V and 5 bases at J, leaving 3 bases unmatched. CDR1 SEHNR and CDR2 FQNEAQ come from the germline V gene (reference sequence). CDR3 length: 14 amino acids. CDR3 sequence (DNA): TGTGCCAGCAGCCGGGACAGCGATAATTCACCCCTCCACTTT. It encodes CASSRDSDNSPLHF.

CDR3 bases: TGCGCCAGCAGCCAAGGTGGCATGCCGAACACCGGGGAGCTGTTTTTT. Its translation is CASSQGGMPNTGELFF. The V call is TRBV4-1, the J call TRBJ2-2; D is ambiguous. The CDR3 contains 16 residues. CDR1 is MGHRA and CDR2 is YSYEKL in the germline V gene. V was shortened by 1 base and J by 0 bases, with 9 bases between the two germline ends.

The chain links TRBV7-9 to TRBJ2-5; maybe TRBD1 (7 bases). Germline lookup yields CDR1 SEHNR and CDR2 FQNEAQ (reference sequence). CDR3 length: 16 amino acids. The V gene lost 4 bases and the J gene lost 4 bases, with 19 bases spanning the gap. DNA of the CDR3: TGTGCCAGCAGCTCCCCTGACTACAGGGGACTAGAGACCCAGTACTTC. It translates to CASSSPDYRGLETQYF.

The chain couples TRBV5-1 to TRBJ1-1; D not certain. The germline V and J ends were trimmed by 4 bases and 4 bases, with 11 bases remaining between them. This CDR3 is 13 amino acids long. Germline V lookup: CDR1 SGHRS, CDR2 YFSETQ. The chain's CDR3 is CASSAAIGTEAFF. CDR3 DNA sequence: TGCGCCAGCAGCGCTGCTATTGGCACTGAAGCTTTCTTT.

Notes on this clone: Other nucleotide sequences in the sample specify the same CDR3. The chain couples TRBV30 to TRBJ1-5; 7 bases match TRBD1. CDR1 GTSNPN and CDR2 SVGIG come from the germline V gene (reference sequence). V was pared by 0 bases and J by 5 bases, with 1 base of the junction left unmatched. This CDR3 spans 13 amino acids. In nucleotides, the CDR3 is TGTGCCTGGAGTGTAACAGGGGATCAGCCCCAGCATTTT. This codes for CAWSVTGDQPQHF.

The CDR3 loop is CASSESRLQETQYF. The CDR3 region has the DNA TGCGCCAGCAGTGAGTCGAGACTACAAGAGACCCAGTACTTC. The chain is built from TRBV10-2 and TRBJ2-5; D may be TRBD2 (5 bases). Between the trimmed V and J ends, which lost 0 bases and 2 bases, there was a span of 7 bases. The CDR3 runs 14 residues. Germline lookup yields CDR1 WSHSY and CDR2 SAAADI.

The rearrangement uses TRBV2 and TRBJ1-4; tentatively, D is TRBD1 (6 bases). The V and J ends lost 4 bases and 5 bases respectively, with 11 bases between them. Per germline, CDR1 SNHLY and CDR2 FYNNEI. The CDR3 is 14 residues long. The chain's CDR3 is CASSGDRFNEKLFF. The CDR3 DNA follows: TGTGCCAGCAGTGGAGACAGGTTCAATGAAAAACTGTTTTTT.

The chain carries TRBV6-5 and TRBJ1-3, with D unresolved. Germline values: CDR1 MNHEY, CDR2 SVGAGI. Trimming cost V 8 bases and J 2 bases, with 13 bases left between them. The CDR3 spans 14 residues. CDR3 in amino acids: CASSSGAAGNTIYF. The CDR3 bases are TGTGCCAGCTCCTCGGGTGCTGCTGGAAACACCATATATTTT.

The J gene is TRBJ1-5, the V gene TRBV6-6; 7 nucleotides line up with TRBD1. Germline V gene sequence: CDR1 MNHNY, CDR2 SVGAGI (reference sequence). The CDR3 is made up of 16 amino acids. J gave up 5 bases and V 2 bases, and 9 bases lay outside the gene matches. The chain's CDR3 is CASSYVRQGVDQPQHF. CDR3 bases: TGTGCCAGCAGTTACGTCCGGCAGGGGGTTGATCAGCCCCAGCATTTT.

V and J are TRBV11-3 and TRBJ2-1, with TRBD1 matching 10 bases. This CDR3 region has 15 residues. Germline-derived CDR1 and CDR2 are SGHNT and YENEEA. The junction had 5 bases not matched to a gene; V was cut back by 1 base and J by 8 bases. The CDR3 DNA reads TGTGCCAGCAGCTTAGGGGGACAGGGGAATCATGAGCAGTTCTTC. Translation: CASSLGGQGNHEQFF.

The chain uses TRBV7-3 and TRBJ2-1; possible D gene TRBD2, 5 bases. The CDR3 runs 16 residues. The V gene's germline CDR1 is SGHTA and CDR2 FQGTGA. The V end lost 4 bases, the J end lost 0 bases, and 13 bases lay between the germline ends. CDR3 in amino acids: CASSSRTGSSYNEQFF. CDR3 nucleotide sequence: TGTGCCAGCAGCTCAAGGACGGGGAGCTCCTACAATGAGCAGTTCTTC.